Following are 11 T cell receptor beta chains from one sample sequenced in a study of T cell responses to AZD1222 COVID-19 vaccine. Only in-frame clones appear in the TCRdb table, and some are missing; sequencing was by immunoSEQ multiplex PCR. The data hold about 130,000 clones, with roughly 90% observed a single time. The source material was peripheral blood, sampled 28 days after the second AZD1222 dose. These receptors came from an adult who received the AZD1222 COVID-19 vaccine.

DNA of the CDR3: TGCGCCAGCAGCCTAGTGAGGGGGGTCTCGGGACTTAATGAAAAACTGTTTTTT. It yields the protein CASSLVRGVSGLNEKLFF. This chain connects TRBV5-1 to TRBJ1-4; D is perhaps TRBD1 (6 bases). CDR3 size: 18 residues. V shed 4 bases and J shed 4 bases, with 23 bases lying between them. The germline V gene encodes CDR1 SGHRS and CDR2 YFSETQ.

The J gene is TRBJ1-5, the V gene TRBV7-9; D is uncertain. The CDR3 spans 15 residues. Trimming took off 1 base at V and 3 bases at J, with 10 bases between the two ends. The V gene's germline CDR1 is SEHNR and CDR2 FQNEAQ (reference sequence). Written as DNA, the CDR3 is TGTGCCAGCAGCTTAGGTACGGGTTACAATCAGCCCCAGCATTTT. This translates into CASSLGTGYNQPQHF.

CDR3 bases: TGTGCCAGCAGCCTAACACTAGCGAGATGGAATGAGCAGTTCTTC. It is translated as CASSLTLARWNEQFF. V gene TRBV14 combines with J gene TRBJ2-1, with TRBD2 matching 7 bases. Germline trimming cut 4 bases from V and 7 bases from J; bases unmatched to any gene: 10. Germline V gives CDR1 SGHDN, CDR2 FVKESK. The CDR3 is 15 residues long.

The CDR3 sequence is CASSQQGASEKLFF. DNA for the CDR3: TGTGCCAGTAGTCAACAGGGGGCGAGTGAAAAACTGTTTTTT. The chain uses TRBV19 and TRBJ1-4; TRBD1 agrees at 9 bases. The CDR3 spans 14 residues. Germline V lookup: CDR1 LNHDA, CDR2 SQIVND (reference sequence). The junction had 5 bases not matched to a gene; V was cut back by 5 bases and J by 7 bases.

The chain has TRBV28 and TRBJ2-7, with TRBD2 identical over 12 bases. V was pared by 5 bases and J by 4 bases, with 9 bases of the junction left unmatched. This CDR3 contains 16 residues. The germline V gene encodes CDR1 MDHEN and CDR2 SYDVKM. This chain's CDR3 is CASSLGPTSGRYEQYF. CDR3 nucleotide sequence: TGTGCCAGCAGTCTAGGGCCTACTAGCGGGAGGTACGAGCAGTACTTC.

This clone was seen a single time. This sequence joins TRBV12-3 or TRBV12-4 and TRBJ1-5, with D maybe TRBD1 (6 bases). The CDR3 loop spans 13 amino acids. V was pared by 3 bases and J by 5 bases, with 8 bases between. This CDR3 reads CASSLTGDQPQHF. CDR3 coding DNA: TGTGCCAGCAGTTTGACAGGCGATCAGCCCCAGCATTTT.

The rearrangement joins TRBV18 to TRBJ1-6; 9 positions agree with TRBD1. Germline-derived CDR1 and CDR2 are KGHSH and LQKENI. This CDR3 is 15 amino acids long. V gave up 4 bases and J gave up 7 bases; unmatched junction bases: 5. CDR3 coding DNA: TGTGCCAGCTCACTCCAGGGACAGGGAAATTCACCCCTCCACTTT. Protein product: CASSLQGQGNSPLHF.

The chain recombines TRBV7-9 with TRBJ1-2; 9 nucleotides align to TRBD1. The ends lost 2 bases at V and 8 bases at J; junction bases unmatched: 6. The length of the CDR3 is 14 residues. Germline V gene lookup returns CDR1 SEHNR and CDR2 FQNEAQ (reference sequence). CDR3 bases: TGTGCCAGCAGCTTACGGGACAGGGTTGGGGGCTACACCTTC. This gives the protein CASSLRDRVGGYTF.

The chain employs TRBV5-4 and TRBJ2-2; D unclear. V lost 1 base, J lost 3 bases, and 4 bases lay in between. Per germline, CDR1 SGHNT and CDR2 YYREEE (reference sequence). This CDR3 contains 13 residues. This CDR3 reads CASSLRDTGELFF. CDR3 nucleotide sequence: TGTGCCAGCAGCTTGAGGGACACCGGGGAGCTGTTTTTT.

CDR3 amino acids: CASSDSAGQGEAFF. The CDR3 DNA reads TGTGCCAGCAGTGATTCGGCGGGGCAGGGTGAAGCTTTCTTT. The chain recombines TRBV28 with TRBJ1-1; the D gene is possibly TRBD1 (5 bases). V was trimmed by 5 bases and J by 7 bases, leaving 17 bases between them. CDR1 MDHEN and CDR2 SYDVKM come from the germline V gene. This CDR3 has 14 amino acids.

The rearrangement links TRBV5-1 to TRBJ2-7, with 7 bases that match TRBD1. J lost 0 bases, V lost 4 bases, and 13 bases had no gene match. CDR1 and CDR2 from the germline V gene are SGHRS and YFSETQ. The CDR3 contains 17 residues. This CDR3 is CASSLIAQGQTSYEQYF. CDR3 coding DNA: TGCGCCAGCAGCCTAATTGCGCAGGGACAGACCTCCTACGAGCAGTACTTC.